This T cell receptor beta chain was profiled in a study of cytomegalovirus exposure and HLA in healthy donors. General study findings and limits: Most sequenced TCRs were rare (though some public TCRs occurred in many donors). Investigators reported under 200 TCR beta chains as tied to cytomegalovirus.

Primers included in the PCR were 60 Vbeta and 13 Jbeta primers. The data were produced by immunoSEQ multiplex PCR, yet TCRdb's version contains in-frame clones alone and is incomplete. The table has around 170,000 clones, approximately 78% seen once. About this clone itself: Its antigen is unidentified.

Germline V CDR1 and CDR2: SEHNR, FQNEAQ (reference sequence). The CDR3 length is 14 residues. Trimming took 4 bases from V and 1 from J; bases not matched to a gene: 2. The specimen was PBMCs. The V gene is TRBV7-9, the J gene TRBJ1-1, with TRBD1 matching 8 bases. The origin of this receptor is a male donor in good health and CMV-seronegative. CDR3 in DNA: TGTGCCAGCAGCTCCGGACAGGGGAACACTGAAGCTTTCTTT. This gives the protein CASSSGQGNTEAFF. Supplemented by reference TRBV7-9 and TRBJ1-1, the full variable domain reads DTGVSQNPRHKITKRGQNVTFRCDPISEHNRLYWYRQTLGQGPEFLTYFQNEAQLEKSRLLSDRFSAERPKGSFSTLEIQRTEQGDSAMYLCASSSGQGNTEAFFGQGTRLTVV.